The 6 T cell receptor beta chains presented below share a single source sample, sequenced in a study of cytomegalovirus exposure and HLA in healthy donors. A multiplex PCR was run with 60 Vbeta primers and 13 Jbeta primers. The method was immunoSEQ multiplex PCR; TCRdb's version includes in-frame clones alone and lacks a portion of them. This table has 60,000 to 80,000 clones, roughly three quarters appearing once. Sequences were obtained from PBMCs. These TCRs come from a woman in her 30s in good health and CMV-seronegative.

The rearrangement uses TRBV9 and TRBJ2-1; 13 nucleotides match TRBD2. The V segment lost 4 bases and the J segment 0 bases; nucleotides outside the gene matches: 10. Per germline, CDR1 SGDLS and CDR2 YYNGEE. The CDR3 is 19 residues long. CDR3 region: CASSPPGGLAGSSYNEQFF. The DNA for the CDR3 is TGTGCCAGCAGCCCTCCAGGGGGACTAGCGGGAAGCTCCTACAATGAGCAGTTCTTC.

This CDR3 is CASSQLTGTNEKLFF. In nucleotides, the CDR3 is TGCGCCAGCAGCCAACTGACGGGAACTAATGAAAAACTGTTTTTT. V gene TRBV4-1 combines with J gene TRBJ1-4; no firm D call. The CDR3 consists of 15 residues. V was clipped by 2 bases and J by 1 base, with 8 bases between them. Germline values: CDR1 MGHRA, CDR2 YSYEKL.

DNA for the CDR3: TGTGCCACCAACCCGGGGTGGTTAACTGAAGCTTTCTTT. Protein: CATNPGWLTEAFF. The rearrangement uses TRBV19 and TRBJ1-1; D uncertain. Deletions cut 10 bases from V and 5 bases from J, with 17 bases between. This CDR3 is built from 13 residues. Germline CDR1 LNHDA, CDR2 SQIVND (reference sequence).

The chain joins TRBV2 to TRBJ2-1, with a tentative D call TRBD1 (5 bases). The CDR3 spans 16 residues. The germline V and J ends were trimmed by 2 bases and 0 bases, with 11 bases remaining between them. Germline V CDR1 and CDR2: SNHLY, FYNNEI. The CDR3 coding sequence is TGTGCCAGCAGTGAAAGTGGGGCTAGCTCCTACAATGAGCAGTTCTTC. It translates to CASSESGASSYNEQFF.

This clone appeared a single time. V is TRBV27 and J is TRBJ2-6; 7 bases are a match to TRBD2. Germline values: CDR1 MNHEY, CDR2 SMNVEV (reference sequence). With V trimmed by 6 bases and J by 0 bases, 8 bases remained unmatched. The CDR3 length is 17 residues. The CDR3 DNA is TGTGCCAGCAGAGGGAGGGGTTTGTACTCTGGGGCCAACGTCCTGACTTTC. It is translated as CASRGRGLYSGANVLTF.

The chain links TRBV5-6 to TRBJ1-5, with D uncertain. Germline assignment: CDR1 SGHDT and CDR2 YYEEEE. This CDR3 contains 14 residues. Trimming pared 0 bases from V and 3 bases from J, leaving 7 bases between. CDR3: CASSLGPSNQPQHF. CDR3 nucleotide sequence: TGTGCCAGCAGCTTGGGGCCCTCCAATCAGCCCCAGCATTTT.